This T cell receptor beta chain was profiled in a study of vaccination and CD4 T cells after COVID-19. Cultured CD4+ T-cell DNA underwent Oncomine TCR Beta short-read sequencing. Each CDR3 protein is one row after TCRdb ran MiXCR on the PCR reads. The data show roughly 13,000 distinct CDR3 sequences, 55% to 80% seen once. CDR3 length: 15 residues. CDR1 SEHNR and CDR2 FQNEAQ come from the germline V gene (reference sequence). Losses at the gene ends were 1 base for V and 5 bases for J; bases not matched to a gene: 7. Notes on this clonotype: The antigen is not known.

As for treatment: roughly 10-day PBMC culture with coronavirus spike peptide pools or control peptides (ViraFEST assay). The chain uses TRBV7-9 and TRBJ1-1, with TRBD1 identical over 7 bases. Sequencing input: CD4+ T cells from blood, cultured in vitro. The sequence was collected from a human donor who had recovered from COVID-19. In nucleotides, the CDR3 is TGTGCCAGCAGCTTAGTACAGGGGAGTGGTACTGAAGCTTTCTTT. This sequence encodes CASSLVQGSGTEAFF.